This T cell receptor beta chain originates from a study of blood T cells in healthy people across ages. The germline CDR1 and CDR2 sequences are SGHAT and FQNNGV. V shed 6 bases and J 9 bases; nucleotides not matched to a gene: 9. CDR3 length equals 15 residues. A J-beta primer mix and a sample-barcoded 5' primer were used in a second PCR of about 7 to 12 cycles. TCRdb ran MiXCR on the 5' RACE reads and lists one entry per CDR3 protein. Of roughly 800,000 distinct CDR3 sequences listed, roughly 25% are singletons. This clonotype was seen more than once but under ten times. These data were likewise used in another study, on T cells of mothers and their children.

This clonotype was sampled from a boy aged 5 to 17 in good health. This rearrangement joins TRBV11-2 to TRBJ2-1; 12 bases line up with TRBD2. Sequences were obtained from blood. The CDR3 protein is CASRPSGRARAEQFF. As DNA, the CDR3 is TGTGCCAGCAGACCTAGCGGGAGGGCCAGGGCTGAGCAGTTCTTC.